The present T cell receptor beta chain was sequenced within a study of CD8+CD57+ T cells in acquired aplastic anemia. Turning to the study itself: Sorted CD4+ plus CD8+ cells gave DNA averaging 3.2 ug.

There are 13 residues in the CDR3. Germline assignment: CDR1 SQVTM and CDR2 ANQGSEA. The template used for profiling TCR beta VDJ and CDR3 was genomic DNA. TCRdb analysed the reads with MiXCR anew, one entry per CDR3 protein. Counted here are around 400,000 distinct CDR3 sequences, around 72% occurring once; the ten biggest clones make up 3% to 4.5%. The sequence was collected from a human donor in good health, serving as a control. The sequenced sample was sorted CD4+, CD8+, or CD8+CD57+ T cells (not recorded which) from PBMCs. The chain employs TRBV29-1 and TRBJ2-1; a possible D gene is TRBD2 (7 bases). The DNA end is more similar to TRBJ2-7, so the J call may be wrong. The CDR3, as DNA: TGCAGCGTCGGTTCGGGGGGCACCTACGAGCAGTACTTC. This gives the protein CSVGSGGTYEQYF.